This TCR beta chain is from a study of shared clonotypes between healthy human individuals. V lost 0 bases to trimming and J lost 5 bases, with 13 bases between them. The CDR3 loop spans 15 amino acids. Germline V CDR1 and CDR2: MGHDK, SYGVNS. TCRdb keeps only in-frame clones here, not all; method: immunoSEQ multiplex PCR. The table shows about a million clones, with about 80% occurring only once. This clone appeared once. Naive CD4+ cells were CD45RA-selected; the remaining cells were memory. This TCR derives from a man aged 18 to 35 in good health. The chain has TRBV25-1 and TRBJ2-5, with D perhaps assigned TRBD1 or TRBD2 (6 bases each). The sample consisted of memory CD4+ T cells sorted from blood. Subset meaning: CD45RA-negative fraction. The CDR3 reads CASSEYKGGGETQYF. The CDR3 bases are TGTGCCAGCAGTGAATATAAAGGAGGGGGGGAGACCCAGTACTTC.